This T cell receptor beta chain was sequenced for a study of response to subunit inactivated influenza vaccine. Study observations and caveats: Authors suggested that a seasonal influenza vaccination recruits few new T cells each time.

In this sample, this clonotype turned up once. The antigen is unknown. TCRdb redid the calling of the RT-PCR reads with MiXCR, one entry per CDR3 protein. The sample contains some 500,000 distinct CDR3 sequences, around 25% of which appear only once. J was trimmed by 8 bases and V by 6 bases; bases with no gene match: 7. Germline lookup yields CDR1 MNHEY and CDR2 SVGEGT. The length of the CDR3 is 13 residues. This TCR came from a man aged 45-65 years who received an inactivated influenza vaccine. This material consisted of CD4+ T cells sorted from PBMCs, taken 5 to 6 days after vaccination. The genes are TRBV6-2 or TRBV6-3 and TRBJ2-1, with TRBD2 matching 7 bases. Here the CDR3 reads CASRRLAGDEQFF. The CDR3 nucleotides are TGTGCCAGCAGAAGACTAGCCGGGGATGAGCAGTTCTTC.